This T cell receptor beta chain is from a study of cytomegalovirus exposure and HLA in healthy donors. At the level of the study: The approximately 130 validation repertoires and the roughly 680 first-cohort repertoires shared a platform, a later analysis reported. Study results and limitations: There were a few CMV-associated chains whose specificity for CMV antigens was confirmed in vitro. High sensitivity and specificity were reportedly achieved when the classifier diagnosed cytomegalovirus status. Investigators reported 150 to 200 TCR beta chains as tied to cytomegalovirus.

V lost 5 bases and J lost 3; bases outside the gene matches: 4. Germline V CDR1 and CDR2: SGHTA, FQGNSA. The CDR3 runs to 16 residues. The table came from immunoSEQ multiplex PCR; TCRdb's copy has only in-frame clones and leaves some out. The sample holds approximately 90,000 clones; over 85% are singletons and the top ten take approximately 1.1%. Remarks on this clone: The antigen is unknown.

This rearrangement joins TRBV7-2 to TRBJ2-3; 14 bases match TRBD2. The material sequenced was PBMCs. The sequence was collected from a woman aged 25 to 39 in good health and CMV-seropositive. CDR3 protein: CASSPRTSGRTDTQYF. Here the CDR3 DNA reads TGTGCCAGCAGCCCTCGGACTAGCGGGAGGACAGATACGCAGTATTTT.